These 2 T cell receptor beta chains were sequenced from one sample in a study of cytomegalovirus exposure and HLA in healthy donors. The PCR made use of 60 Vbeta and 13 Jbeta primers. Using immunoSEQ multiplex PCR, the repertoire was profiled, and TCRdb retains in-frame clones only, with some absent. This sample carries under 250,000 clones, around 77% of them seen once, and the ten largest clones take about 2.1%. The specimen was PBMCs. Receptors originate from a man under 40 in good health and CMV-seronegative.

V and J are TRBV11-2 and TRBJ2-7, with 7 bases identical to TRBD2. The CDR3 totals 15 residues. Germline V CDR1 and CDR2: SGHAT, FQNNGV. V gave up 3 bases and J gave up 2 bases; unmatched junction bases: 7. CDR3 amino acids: CASSLAGAKTYEQYF. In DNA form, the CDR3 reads TGTGCCAGCAGCTTGGCGGGAGCAAAGACCTACGAGCAGTACTTC.

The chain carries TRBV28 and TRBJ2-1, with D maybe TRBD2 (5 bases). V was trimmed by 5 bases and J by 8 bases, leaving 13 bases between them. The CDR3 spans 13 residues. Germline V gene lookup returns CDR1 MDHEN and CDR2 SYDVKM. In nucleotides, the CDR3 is TGTGCCAGCAGTAGTGGCGGGTACGATGAGCAGTTCTTC. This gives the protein CASSSGGYDEQFF.